This T cell receptor (beta chain) was profiled in a study of OX40 agonist ivuxolimab in advanced cancers. Study-level results: The CD4+ and CD8+ T cells in the blood had expanded clonally by week 6 at 0.1 to 3.0 mg/kg.

Germline V gene data show CDR1 as SNHLY and CDR2 as FYNNEI. The CDR3 is 12 amino acids. Sequencing was performed with immunoSEQ multiplex PCR; in TCRdb, only in-frame clones are kept and a portion is missing. The sample has around 11,000 clones, about 84% seen once. Sampled blood was obtained at baseline, cycle 4 day 1, and cycle 7 day 1. This clone was seen just once. Its antigen is unknown. The V and J genes are TRBV2 and TRBJ2-3; D is unresolved. Here the sequenced sample was CD4+ or CD8+ T cells sorted from blood, taken in a trial of the OX40 agonist ivuxolimab. The sequence derives from an adult with an advanced solid tumor such as melanoma, head and neck, liver or kidney cancer. Written as DNA, the CDR3 is TGTGTCATCCTTTCTCGCACAGATACGCAGTATTTT. Its translation is CVILSRTDTQYF.